The rows below give T cell receptor beta chains drawn from one sample of a study of shared clonotypes between healthy human individuals. Clones were sequenced by immunoSEQ multiplex PCR, and TCRdb holds only the in-frame ones, with some missing. Among around 330,000 clones listed, around 74% were seen once. Material for sequencing was memory CD4+ T cells sorted from blood. The receptor source for this set is a man younger than 40 in good health. Each CDR3 is given without its conserved first and last residue. Each record gives: V gene, CDR3 protein.

v_call: TRBV18; cdr3_aa: ASSPRWGAGNTIY
v_call: TRBV30; cdr3_aa: AWSVFSTGVNQPQH
v_call: TRBV7-9; cdr3_aa: ASSLDGTGGTEKLF
v_call: TRBV2; cdr3_aa: ASSVRLETQY
v_call: TRBV6-5; cdr3_aa: ASRDAGDLNTEAF
v_call: TRBV14; cdr3_aa: ASGTLGFSGNTIY
v_call: TRBV7-2; cdr3_aa: ASSLERWRQGGTQY
v_call: TRBV19; cdr3_aa: ASSRGATNEKLF
v_call: TRBV5-1; cdr3_aa: ASSPSGGRNYEQY
v_call: TRBV6-1; cdr3_aa: ASSPSMDPSYEQY
v_call: TRBV28; cdr3_aa: ASVGPVYEQY
v_call: TRBV11-1; cdr3_aa: ASSLAGLNTQY
v_call: TRBV25-1; cdr3_aa: ASSERLGGGGYT
v_call: TRBV28; cdr3_aa: ASLGGSWQKLF
v_call: TRBV6-1; cdr3_aa: ASSATGNTEAF
v_call: TRBV9; cdr3_aa: ASSVAASGSGEQY
v_call: TRBV7-6; cdr3_aa: ASSLSSLKGPSSYNEQF
v_call: TRBV9; cdr3_aa: ASSVALSSHHEQF
v_call: TRBV28; cdr3_aa: ASSLGDGGAEAF
v_call: TRBV5-8; cdr3_aa: ASSLGRHNQPQH
v_call: TRBV2; cdr3_aa: AGRSSSNQPQH
v_call: TRBV27; cdr3_aa: ASSSMDADTQY
v_call: TRBV15; cdr3_aa: ATSRRQGGTYEQY
v_call: TRBV10-3; cdr3_aa: ATRTEYGYT
v_call: TRBV5-1; cdr3_aa: ASSLLGFSHGEQF
v_call: TRBV6-5; cdr3_aa: ASRRDISTGELF
v_call: TRBV4-3; cdr3_aa: ASSPLTSSYNEQF
v_call: TRBV4-3; cdr3_aa: ASSLIAGGADTQY
v_call: TRBV4-1; cdr3_aa: ASSQMGQGSMQETQY
v_call: TRBV5-6; cdr3_aa: ASSLDAGVNYEQY
v_call: TRBV9; cdr3_aa: ASSVVAGAPRGELF
v_call: TRBV2; cdr3_aa: ASSEGGELTEQY
v_call: TRBV6-5; cdr3_aa: ASSRDQGRNEQF
v_call: TRBV4-1; cdr3_aa: ASSQRNEQF
v_call: TRBV28; cdr3_aa: ASRTSGSTHEQY
v_call: TRBV25-1; cdr3_aa: ASSEWGGNTEAF
v_call: TRBV14; cdr3_aa: ASSQRGNNEQF
v_call: TRBV11-2; cdr3_aa: ASSLASGLNEQF
v_call: TRBV27; cdr3_aa: ASSRGGYSEAF
v_call: TRBV9; cdr3_aa: ASRPGGGSWGYT
v_call: TRBV4-3; cdr3_aa: ASSQEHGGGTQY
v_call: TRBV18; cdr3_aa: ASSPLAAATSTDTQY
v_call: TRBV7-2; cdr3_aa: ASSATGRRGWNQPQH
v_call: TRBV4-1; cdr3_aa: ASSQDPEEASRT
v_call: TRBV29-1; cdr3_aa: SVRDRGFPEQY
v_call: TRBV4-1; cdr3_aa: ASSQARDSSYEQY
v_call: TRBV28; cdr3_aa: ASSPPEREWADTQY
v_call: TRBV5-4; cdr3_aa: ASSKGGLRETQY
v_call: TRBV4-2; cdr3_aa: ASSQDRSSLRSSLEQY
v_call: TRBV28; cdr3_aa: ASSWTGKSYEQY